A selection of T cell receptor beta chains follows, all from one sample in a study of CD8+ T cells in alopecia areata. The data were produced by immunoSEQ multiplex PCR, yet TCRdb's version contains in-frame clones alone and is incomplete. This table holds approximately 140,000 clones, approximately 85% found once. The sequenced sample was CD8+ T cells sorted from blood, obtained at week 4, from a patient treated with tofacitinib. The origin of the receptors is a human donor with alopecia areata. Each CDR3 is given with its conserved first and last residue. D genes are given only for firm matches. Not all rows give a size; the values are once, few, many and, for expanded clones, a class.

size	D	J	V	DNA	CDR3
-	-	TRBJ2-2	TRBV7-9	TGTGCCAGCAGCTCAACTACTGATGGAACCGGGGAGCTGTTTTTT	CASSSTTDGTGELFF
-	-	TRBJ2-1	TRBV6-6	TGTGCCAGCAATCGGGGGACGACCTACAATGAGCAGTTCTTC	CASNRGTTYNEQFF
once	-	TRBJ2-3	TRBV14	TGTGCCAGCAAAGGGCACAGCACAGATACGCAGTATTTT	CASKGHSTDTQYF
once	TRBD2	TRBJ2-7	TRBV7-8	TGTGCCAGCACCACGGGGGGGGAGTCCTACGAGCAGTACTTC	CASTTGGESYEQYF
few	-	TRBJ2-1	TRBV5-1	TGCGCCAGCAGCTTGGTAGGGTATGAGCAGTTCTTC	CASSLVGYEQFF
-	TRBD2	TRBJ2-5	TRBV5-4	TGTGCCAGCAGCCCCCGGACTAGCGGGGAAGAGACCCAGTACTTC	CASSPRTSGEETQYF
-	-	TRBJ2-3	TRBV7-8	TGTGCCAGCAGCTTAGGGGAGTCCGCGCAGTATTTT	CASSLGESAQYF
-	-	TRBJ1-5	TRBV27	TGTGCCACCAAGGACAGCACCCAATCCGGGCAGCCCCAGCATTTT	CATKDSTQSGQPQHF
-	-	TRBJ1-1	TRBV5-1	TGCGCCAGCAGTCTCCTTGGGGGACGGACTGAAGCTTTCTTT	CASSLLGGRTEAFF
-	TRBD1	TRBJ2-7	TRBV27	TGTGCCAGCAGTACGGACAGGGGGGACGAGCAGTACTTC	CASSTDRGDEQYF
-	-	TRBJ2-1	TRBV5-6	TGTGCCAGCAGCTTACACTCCCCCTACAATGAGCAGTTCTTC	CASSLHSPYNEQFF
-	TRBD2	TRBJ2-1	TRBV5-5	TGTGCCAGCAGCTACGGACTAGCGGGGGTCAATGAGCAGTTCTTC	CASSYGLAGVNEQFF
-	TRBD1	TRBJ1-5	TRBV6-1	TGTGCCAGCCGGGGACAGGGGGGAGGTCAGCCCCAGCATTTT	CASRGQGGGQPQHF
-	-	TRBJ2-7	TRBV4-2	TGTGCCAGCAGCCAAGAAGGTCTAGCGCGCGAGCAGTACTTC	CASSQEGLAREQYF
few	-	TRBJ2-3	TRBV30	TGTGCCTGGAACGGGGTTTTCACAGATACGCAGTATTTT	CAWNGVFTDTQYF
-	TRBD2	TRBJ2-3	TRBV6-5	TGTGCCAGCAGTTACGGGAGCGGGGGGGACACAGATACGCAGTATTTT	CASSYGSGGDTDTQYF